Below, 25 T cell receptor beta chains from the same sample are listed, as sequenced in a study of OX40 agonist ivuxolimab in advanced cancers. Libraries were prepared by immunoSEQ multiplex PCR; TCRdb keeps only in-frame clonotypes and omits some of them. The profile shows tens of thousands of clones, less than 90% of them singletons. The starting material was CD4+ or CD8+ T cells sorted from blood, obtained in a trial of the OX40 agonist ivuxolimab. Source of these receptors: an adult with an advanced solid tumor such as melanoma, head and neck, liver or kidney cancer.

This sequence joins TRBV11-2 and TRBJ2-1; perhaps TRBD1 as D (7 bases). This CDR3 has 16 residues. Germline V gene data show CDR1 as SGHAT and CDR2 as FQNNGV. V was shortened by 1 base and J by 5 bases, with 15 bases between the two germline ends. The CDR3 nucleotides read TGTGCCAGCAGCTTAGGGGCTCGGGGGACAGACAATGAGCAGTTCTTC. This translates into CASSLGARGTDNEQFF.

The chain has TRBV7-2 and TRBJ1-3; possible D gene TRBD1, 6 bases. The ends were cut back, 6 bases at V and 2 bases at J, with 11 bases in the middle. CDR3 length: 14 amino acids. Per germline, CDR1 SGHTA and CDR2 FQGNSA. The CDR3 sequence: CASRQGSAGNTIYF. CDR3 sequence (DNA): TGTGCCAGCAGACAGGGAAGCGCTGGAAACACCATATATTTT.

This chain uses TRBV5-1 with TRBJ2-3; no clear D gene. V was pared by 3 bases and J by 2 bases, with 7 bases between. This CDR3 region has 13 residues. Germline values: CDR1 SGHRS, CDR2 YFSETQ. CDR3 loop: CASSSYATDTQYF. The CDR3 DNA follows: TGCGCCAGCAGCTCTTACGCCACAGATACGCAGTATTTT.

This clone was observed a handful of times. V gene TRBV19 combines with J gene TRBJ2-5; tentatively, D is TRBD2 (6 bases). Germline CDR1 reads LNHDA; CDR2 reads SQIVND (reference sequence). The CDR3 spans 15 residues. V dropped 3 bases and J dropped 5 bases, with 16 bases sitting between them. CDR3 nucleotide sequence: TGTGCCAGTAGTATTTCACCCCGCGGGGTGGAGACCCAGTACTTC. The encoded protein is CASSISPRGVETQYF.

V usage is TRBV29-1 and J usage is TRBJ2-4; no clear D. Germline V lookup: CDR1 SQVTM, CDR2 ANQGSEA. The length of the CDR3 is 13 residues. Deletions cut 1 base from V and 0 bases from J, with 4 bases between. The CDR3 nucleotides read TGCAGCGTTGAAGGGACAGCCAAAAACATTCAGTACTTC. Its translation: CSVEGTAKNIQYF.

Here the CDR3 reads CASSYSIGEAQYF. In nucleotides, the CDR3 is TGTGCCAGCAGTTACTCGATAGGGGAGGCGCAGTACTTC. V gene TRBV6-5 combines with J gene TRBJ2-7; a possible D gene is TRBD2 (6 bases). Germline lookup yields CDR1 MNHEY and CDR2 SVGAGI. Trimming cost V 0 bases and J 9 bases, with 12 bases left between them. The CDR3 runs 13 residues.

For this clone: This specimen includes other DNA sequences encoding the same CDR3. The V call is TRBV18, the J call TRBJ2-3; D may be TRBD2 (6 bases). V lost 2 bases and J 1 base, leaving 10 bases between the germline ends. Looked up from germline, CDR1 is KGHSH and CDR2 is LQKENI. The CDR3 is made up of 15 amino acids. The CDR3 region has the DNA TGTGCCAGCTCACCAGTTGGCGGGGGCACAGATACGCAGTATTTT. Translated, it gives CASSPVGGGTDTQYF.

This rearrangement joins TRBV9 to TRBJ2-7; no reliable D call. Per germline, CDR1 SGDLS and CDR2 YYNGEE. The V end was cut by 0 bases, the J end by 2 bases, with 9 bases between. This CDR3 contains 14 residues. The DNA for the CDR3 is TGTGCCAGCAGCGTAGCGGCCACACCCTACGAGCAGTACTTC. This encodes CASSVAATPYEQYF.

The chain recombines TRBV19 with TRBJ1-5, with D hard to call. V lost 6 bases to trimming and J lost 4 bases, with 10 bases between them. In germline, CDR1 is LNHDA, CDR2 SQIVND (reference sequence). This CDR3 comprises 13 residues. CDR3 coding DNA: TGTGCCAGTAGAGGGCAGTATAATCAGCCCCAGCATTTT. It is translated as CASRGQYNQPQHF.

The chain uses TRBV18 and TRBJ2-5; 8 bases fit TRBD2. CDR3 length equals 16 residues. V dropped 1 base and J dropped 2; count of bases not matched to a gene: 6. The germline CDR1 and CDR2 sequences are KGHSH and LQKENI. CDR3 DNA: TGTGCCAGCTCACCACTCGCGGGGGGCCGTCAAGAGACCCAGTACTTC. Translation gives CASSPLAGGRQETQYF.

V is TRBV6-5 and J is TRBJ1-4, with 9 bases that match TRBD1. The V segment lost 5 bases and the J segment 7 bases; nucleotides outside the gene matches: 8. The CDR3 consists of 15 residues. Germline-derived CDR1 and CDR2 are MNHEY and SVGAGI. The CDR3 DNA follows: TGTGCCAGCAGTCAGGACAGGGGCATGGGTGAAAAACTGTTTTTT. It translates to CASSQDRGMGEKLFF.

The chain is built from TRBV10-3 and TRBJ1-2, with D possibly matching TRBD1 (6 bases). Germline V CDR1 and CDR2: ENHRY, SYGVKD. This CDR3 contains 16 residues. Trimming cost V 5 bases and J 1 base, with 17 bases left between them. The CDR3 reads CAISPTTGPHNYGYTF. CDR3 nucleotides: TGTGCCATCAGTCCAACCACAGGGCCTCATAACTATGGCTACACCTTC.

The J gene is TRBJ1-2, the V gene TRBV5-5; D might be TRBD1 (6 bases). V shed 1 base and J shed 1 base, with 11 bases lying between them. Germline lookup yields CDR1 SGHKS and CDR2 YYEKEE (reference sequence). CDR3 length: 15 residues. The CDR3 loop is CASSLFGGLNYGYTF. Here the CDR3 DNA reads TGTGCCAGCAGCTTGTTTGGGGGGCTTAACTATGGCTACACCTTC.

The chain joins TRBV5-8 to TRBJ2-6; 9 bases line up with TRBD1. The length of the CDR3 is 16 residues. Trimming at V came to 5 bases and at J to 0 bases, leaving 3 bases not matched to a gene. The germline V gene encodes CDR1 SGHTS and CDR2 YDEGEE. The CDR3 spells CASSWTGDSGANVLTF. CDR3 sequence (DNA): TGTGCCAGCAGTTGGACAGGGGACTCTGGGGCCAACGTCCTGACTTTC.

The rearrangement uses TRBV5-1 and TRBJ2-2, with D possibly matching TRBD2 (6 bases). Per germline, CDR1 SGHRS and CDR2 YFSETQ. CDR3 length equals 16 residues. Between the trimmed V and J ends, which lost 1 base and 2 bases, there was a span of 12 bases. The chain's CDR3 is CASSLMRAGNTGELFF. DNA for the CDR3: TGCGCCAGCAGCTTGATGAGGGCGGGAAACACCGGGGAGCTGTTTTTT.

The chain carries TRBV6-5 and TRBJ1-5, with TRBD1 as a possible D gene (5 bases). Per the germline V gene, CDR1 is MNHEY and CDR2 is SVGAGI. CDR3 length: 12 amino acids. The V end lost 6 bases, the J end lost 6 bases, and 9 bases lay between the germline ends. The CDR3 region has the DNA TGTGCCAGCAGAACGGGACGTCAGCCCCAGCATTTT. Translating gives CASRTGRQPQHF.

The V and J genes are TRBV5-4 and TRBJ1-1, with D tentatively TRBD1 (6 bases). CDR3 size: 14 residues. The V and J ends lost 0 bases and 5 bases respectively, with 11 bases between them. Germline-derived CDR1 and CDR2 are SGHNT and YYREEE (reference sequence). The CDR3 coding sequence is TGTGCCAGCAGCTTGGGACAGAGGGGGACTGAAGCTTTCTTT. Protein sequence: CASSLGQRGTEAFF.

The rearrangement links TRBV9 to TRBJ2-5; D not resolved. Deletions cut 4 bases from V and 5 bases from J, with 12 bases between. The CDR3 spans 13 residues. Germline V gives CDR1 SGDLS, CDR2 YYNGEE. The CDR3: CASSRAQRETQYF. The DNA of the CDR3 is TGTGCCAGCAGCAGGGCCCAGAGGGAGACCCAGTACTTC. Complete variable domain (other parts from reference TRBV9 and TRBJ2-5): DSGVTQTPKHLITATGQRVTLRCSPRSGDLSVYWYQQSLDQGLQFLIQYYNGEERAKGNILERFSAQQFPDLHSELNLSSLELGDSALYFCASSRAQRETQYFGPGTRLLVL.

Comments on this clone: The same CDR3 is also encoded by other DNA sequences in this sample. This CDR3 reads CASRNTGDYGYTF. Here the CDR3 DNA reads TGTGCCAGCAGAAATACAGGGGACTATGGCTACACCTTC. The J gene is TRBJ1-2, the V gene TRBV6-5; 7 positions match TRBD1. The ends lost 6 bases at V and 3 bases at J; junction bases unmatched: 4. Per the germline V gene, CDR1 is MNHEY and CDR2 is SVGAGI. The CDR3 runs to 13 residues.

The V and J genes are TRBV5-5 and TRBJ2-5; no clear D. V dropped 1 base and J dropped 2 bases, with 9 bases sitting between them. The CDR3 has 14 residues. Germline assignment: CDR1 SGHKS and CDR2 YYEKEE (reference sequence). The chain's CDR3 is CASSLLQQQETQYF. Here the CDR3 DNA reads TGTGCCAGCAGCTTGCTACAGCAGCAAGAGACCCAGTACTTC.

This clone was observed once. The chain carries TRBV5-6 and TRBJ1-5; tentative D call: TRBD1 (5 bases). The CDR3 length is 15 residues. Looked up from germline, CDR1 is SGHDT and CDR2 is YYEEEE. Trimming removed 1 base at V and 5 bases at J, with 13 bases between. This CDR3 reads CASSLSGRSDQPQHF. The CDR3 DNA follows: TGTGCCAGCAGCTTGTCAGGGCGATCGGATCAGCCCCAGCATTTT.

The gene calls are TRBV15 and TRBJ2-7; D is uncertain. The germline V gene encodes CDR1 LNHNV and CDR2 YYDKDF (reference sequence). Trimming removed 3 bases at V and 3 bases at J, with 9 bases between. This CDR3 spans 13 amino acids. Here the CDR3 DNA reads TGTGCCACCAGCAGGGGCAGGTACTACGAGCAGTACTTC. Its protein is CATSRGRYYEQYF.

The gene calls are TRBV5-4 and TRBJ2-7; D unclear. V was trimmed by 0 bases and J by 6 bases, leaving 16 bases between them. CDR3 length equals 15 residues. The germline CDR1 and CDR2 sequences are SGHNT and YYREEE (reference sequence). The CDR3 spells CASSLETSPMVEQYF. CDR3 in DNA: TGTGCCAGCAGCTTGGAAACCAGCCCGATGGTCGAGCAGTACTTC.

The chain is built from TRBV5-4 and TRBJ2-3; 11 bases match TRBD2. CDR3 size: 15 residues. J gave up 6 bases and V 1 base, and 4 bases lay outside the gene matches. Germline V gene data show CDR1 as SGHNT and CDR2 as YYREEE (reference sequence). The CDR3 nucleotides read TGTGCCAGCAGCTTGACTAGCGGGGGACAGGATACGCAGTATTTT. Amino acids: CASSLTSGGQDTQYF.

This clone was seen more than once but under ten times. The chain uses TRBV19 and TRBJ2-5; D gene unclear. V was clipped by 1 base and J by 7 bases, with 7 bases between them. The CDR3 contains 12 residues. Looked up from germline, CDR1 is LNHDA and CDR2 is SQIVND (reference sequence). CDR3 sequence: CASSIGVGTQYF. CDR3 nucleotides: TGTGCCAGTAGTATAGGCGTGGGGACCCAGTACTTC.